Shown below are 32 T cell receptor beta chains from a single sample sequenced in a study of blood T cell repertoires in COVID-19. Some clones are missing from TCRdb's copy, which holds only in-frame ones; the method was immunoSEQ multiplex PCR. The data contain roughly 160,000 clones, roughly four fifths of them singletons. Source material: peripheral blood. All receptors come from a man in his 70s with active or convalescent COVID-19.

The J gene is TRBJ2-3, the V gene TRBV2, with unresolved D. Germline assignment: CDR1 SNHLY and CDR2 FYNNEI. CDR3 length: 13 residues. The V and J ends lost 2 bases and 0 bases respectively, with 3 bases between them. CDR3 DNA: TGTGCCAGCAGTGAACGGAGCACAGATACGCAGTATTTT. It encodes CASSERSTDTQYF.

This chain uses TRBV27 with TRBJ1-2; tentative D call: TRBD1 (6 bases). Germline lookup yields CDR1 MNHEY and CDR2 SMNVEV (reference sequence). V was pared by 2 bases and J by 8 bases, with 15 bases between. CDR3 length: 14 amino acids. CDR3 in amino acids: CASSLTTGFGGYTF. The CDR3 coding sequence is TGTGCCAGCAGTTTAACCACAGGGTTCGGAGGCTACACCTTC.

The rearrangement joins TRBV27 to TRBJ2-1; TRBD2 aligns across 8 bases. This CDR3 region has 14 residues. The germline V gene has CDR1 MNHEY and CDR2 SMNVEV (reference sequence). After removal of 8 bases from V and 4 bases from J, the junction contained 7 bases not matched to a gene. CDR3 sequence: CASGLLAVYNEQFF. CDR3 coding DNA: TGTGCCAGCGGCCTACTAGCGGTTTACAATGAGCAGTTCTTC.

The gene calls are TRBV28 and TRBJ1-2, with unresolved D. With 5 bases removed from V and 4 bases from J, the gap between germline ends came to 14 bases. This CDR3 has 14 residues. The germline V gene encodes CDR1 MDHEN and CDR2 SYDVKM. CDR3 residues: CASSRRWAPYGYTF. The CDR3, as DNA: TGTGCCAGCAGTCGGAGGTGGGCTCCCTATGGCTACACCTTC.

This chain joins TRBV5-5 and TRBJ1-1; 9 positions agree with TRBD1. Germline V CDR1 and CDR2: SGHKS, YYEKEE (reference sequence). Germline trimming cut 3 bases from V and 5 bases from J; bases unmatched to any gene: 11. The CDR3 spans 16 residues. The CDR3 loop reads CASSWTGVVWSTEAFF. In nucleotides, the CDR3 is TGTGCCAGCAGCTGGACAGGGGTTGTGTGGTCGACTGAAGCTTTCTTT.

V is TRBV7-9 and J is TRBJ2-4; 8 nucleotides agree with TRBD2. Per the germline V gene, CDR1 is SEHNR and CDR2 is FQNEAQ (reference sequence). Losses at the gene ends were 5 bases for V and 5 bases for J; bases not matched to a gene: 14. The length of the CDR3 is 17 residues. CDR3 nucleotide sequence: TGTGCCAGCAGCATGCGCGTCTTAGGGCGGGGGGAAAACATTCAGTACTTC. This gives the protein CASSMRVLGRGENIQYF.

The V call is TRBV18, the J call TRBJ2-1, with D perhaps matching TRBD2 (6 bases). V was clipped by 6 bases and J by 6 bases, with 18 bases between them. Germline-derived CDR1 and CDR2 are KGHSH and LQKENI. The CDR3 has 15 residues. The CDR3 nucleotides are TGTGCCAGCTCTTCGGGGGACCCACCATCCAATGAGCAGTTCTTC. It yields the protein CASSSGDPPSNEQFF.

The rearrangement joins TRBV7-2 to TRBJ1-4, with D possibly TRBD1 on 6 matching bases. This CDR3 is 15 amino acids long. V shed 6 bases and J shed 7 bases, with 18 bases lying between them. Germline values: CDR1 SGHTA, CDR2 FQGNSA. CDR3 residues: CASRRIGGGSEKLFF. The CDR3 DNA reads TGTGCCAGCAGGAGAATTGGGGGCGGGAGTGAAAAACTGTTTTTT.

V gene TRBV9 combines with J gene TRBJ1-4; TRBD1 matches 7 bases. Germline CDR1 reads SGDLS; CDR2 reads YYNGEE. V shed 4 bases and J 5 bases; nucleotides not matched to a gene: 8. CDR3 length equals 15 residues. The CDR3, as DNA: TGTGCCAGCAGCAGACAGGGAGTATCGAATGAAAAACTGTTTTTT. Translating it yields CASSRQGVSNEKLFF.

This clone has more than one count but fewer than ten. The V call is TRBV7-9, the J call TRBJ2-2; D gene unclear. CDR3 length equals 13 residues. V shed 3 bases and J shed 4 bases, with 6 bases lying between them. Germline CDR1 reads SEHNR; CDR2 reads FQNEAQ (reference sequence). CDR3 amino acids: CASSFGTTGELFF. The CDR3 DNA is TGTGCCAGCAGCTTCGGTACCACCGGGGAGCTGTTTTTT.

This clone was counted a single time. The V gene is TRBV6-5, the J gene TRBJ1-3, with D uncertain. The germline V gene encodes CDR1 MNHEY and CDR2 SVGAGI. The CDR3 has 15 residues. The ends were cut back, 6 bases at V and 2 bases at J, with 14 bases in the middle. DNA of the CDR3: TGTGCCAGCAGAGAGAGGATTCAAACTGGAAACACCATATATTTT. Translation: CASRERIQTGNTIYF.

V is TRBV25-1 and J is TRBJ2-2; tentatively, D is TRBD2 (6 bases). The V end lost 1 base, the J end lost 5 bases, and 14 bases lay between the germline ends. This CDR3 has 16 amino acids. The germline gives CDR1 MGHDK, CDR2 SYGVNS. The CDR3 here is CASSESGRGDTGELFF. The CDR3 nucleotides are TGTGCCAGCAGTGAATCAGGCCGCGGGGATACCGGGGAGCTGTTTTTT.

The chain has TRBV7-7 and TRBJ2-2; D is possibly TRBD2 (6 bases). The germline gives CDR1 SSHAT, CDR2 FNYEAQ (reference sequence). The CDR3 spans 15 residues. V shed 5 bases and J shed 4 bases, with 14 bases lying between them. The CDR3 DNA reads as TGTGCCAGCAGCCCACGGGGGACGATCACCGGGGAGCTGTTTTTT. It encodes CASSPRGTITGELFF.

J is TRBJ2-7 and V is TRBV5-1; 15 bases align to TRBD2. The CDR3 spans 21 residues. V lost 0 bases, J lost 6 bases, and 19 bases stayed unmatched. CDR1 is SGHRS, CDR2 YFSETQ, per germline. CDR3 loop: CASSLDWRAGTSGRMWGEQYF. The CDR3, as DNA: TGCGCCAGCAGCTTGGACTGGCGCGCCGGGACTAGCGGGAGGATGTGGGGCGAGCAGTACTTC.

The chain couples TRBV7-2 to TRBJ2-1, with D tentatively TRBD2 (5 bases). CDR1 is SGHTA and CDR2 is FQGNSA in the germline V gene. The V end was cut by 5 bases, the J end by 8 bases, with 16 bases between. The CDR3 loop spans 14 amino acids. CDR3: CASSTESGYDEQFF. DNA of the CDR3: TGTGCCAGCAGCACCGAATCGGGGTACGATGAGCAGTTCTTC.

This CDR3 reads CASSAGGQGPQHF. CDR3 coding DNA: TGCGCCAGCAGTGCGGGGGGTCAAGGGCCCCAGCATTTT. The chain couples TRBV10-2 to TRBJ1-5, with D maybe TRBD1 (5 bases). The CDR3 totals 13 residues. Germline CDR1 reads WSHSY; CDR2 reads SAAADI. V lost 4 bases, J lost 9 bases, and 13 bases lay in between.

This clone has a handful of counts. The gene calls are TRBV11-2 and TRBJ2-2, with D perhaps TRBD1 (5 bases). The CDR3 has 15 amino acids. Germline V CDR1 and CDR2: SGHAT, FQNNGV. The V gene lost 5 bases and the J gene lost 6 bases, with 16 bases spanning the gap. The CDR3 loop is CASSLLVQGAGELFF. For the CDR3, the DNA is TGTGCCAGCAGCCTACTGGTCCAAGGGGCCGGGGAGCTGTTTTTT.

The chain couples TRBV19 to TRBJ1-2, with a tentative D call TRBD1 (5 bases). The germline gives CDR1 LNHDA, CDR2 SQIVND (reference sequence). With 4 bases removed from V and 2 bases from J, the gap between germline ends came to 14 bases. The CDR3 loop spans 15 amino acids. CDR3 amino acids: CASSRPSGVNYGYTF. DNA of the CDR3: TGTGCCAGTAGTAGGCCCTCGGGGGTGAACTATGGCTACACCTTC.

This clone was seen once. The chain combines TRBV10-1 with TRBJ1-1; a possible D gene is TRBD1 (6 bases). CDR1 is WNHNN and CDR2 is SYGVQD in the germline V gene (reference sequence). The V end was cut by 2 bases, the J end by 0 bases, with 10 bases between. This CDR3 is 15 amino acids long. Here the CDR3 DNA reads TGCGCCAGCAGTGAGGGCGCAGGGGTGAACACTGAAGCTTTCTTT. This translates into CASSEGAGVNTEAFF.

The chain has TRBV5-1 and TRBJ2-3; 11 positions match TRBD1. V lost 4 bases and J lost 5; bases outside the gene matches: 9. The CDR3 consists of 16 residues. Germline CDR1 is SGHRS and CDR2 is YFSETQ. The CDR3 bases are TGCGCCAGCAGCCCCAAGCCGGGACAGGGGGTAGATACGCAGTATTTT. Its protein product is CASSPKPGQGVDTQYF.

The chain is built from TRBV6-1 and TRBJ2-7; D uncertain. In germline, CDR1 is MNHNS, CDR2 SASEGT. The CDR3 contains 13 residues. V gave up 5 bases and J gave up 3 bases, with 11 bases separating them. The CDR3 sequence is CASSFGTSYEQYF. The CDR3 DNA reads TGTGCCAGCAGTTTTGGCACCAGCTACGAGCAGTACTTC.

Concerning this clone: The identical CDR3 is also encoded by other nucleotide sequences in the sample. The chain joins TRBV3-1 (or the pseudogene TRBV3-2) to TRBJ2-3, with TRBD2 as a possible D gene (6 bases). CDR1 is LGHDT and CDR2 is YNNKEL in the germline V gene (reference sequence). The V end lost 1 base, the J end lost 3 bases, and 8 bases lay between the germline ends. The CDR3 runs to 14 residues. The CDR3 loop reads CASSQGAGTDTQYF. CDR3 nucleotides: TGTGCCAGCAGCCAAGGGGCGGGGACAGATACGCAGTATTTT.

The chain employs TRBV28 and TRBJ1-4; D possibly corresponds to TRBD1 (5 bases). Germline CDR1 is MDHEN and CDR2 is SYDVKM. The V end lost 6 bases, the J end lost 7 bases, and 15 bases lay between the germline ends. CDR3 length: 14 amino acids. The CDR3 here is CASSPTGRGEKLFF. In DNA, the CDR3 is TGTGCCAGCAGCCCTACAGGACGAGGTGAAAAACTGTTTTTT.

The chain combines TRBV19 with TRBJ1-1; a possible D gene is TRBD1 (6 bases). Per the germline V gene, CDR1 is LNHDA and CDR2 is SQIVND (reference sequence). This CDR3 is built from 14 residues. The V end lost 5 bases, the J end lost 2 bases, and 12 bases lay between the germline ends. The CDR3 sequence: CASSPRGGNTEAFF. The CDR3 nucleotides read TGTGCCAGTAGTCCCCGAGGGGGAAACACTGAAGCTTTCTTT.

The V and J genes are TRBV7-2 and TRBJ2-5, with TRBD1 matching 11 bases. Per the germline V gene, CDR1 is SGHTA and CDR2 is FQGNSA. The CDR3 is 16 amino acids. The junction had 8 bases not matched to a gene; V was cut back by 5 bases and J by 3 bases. CDR3 in DNA: TGTGCCAGCAGCAGAGGACAGGGGGCCATGAAAGAGACCCAGTACTTC. It translates to CASSRGQGAMKETQYF.

This clone was picked up a small number of times. The chain is built from TRBV19 and TRBJ1-2; no definite D call. In germline, CDR1 is LNHDA, CDR2 SQIVND (reference sequence). The CDR3 spans 13 residues. V was clipped by 1 base and J by 5 bases, with 8 bases between them. The CDR3: CASSIGSGYGYTF. CDR3 bases: TGTGCCAGTAGTATAGGTTCGGGGTATGGCTACACCTTC.

The chain recombines TRBV5-6 with TRBJ1-1; 9 bases line up with TRBD1. CDR3 length equals 15 residues. Germline CDR1 is SGHDT and CDR2 is YYEEEE. V was clipped by 4 bases and J by 2 bases; unmatched bases: 6. In DNA form, the CDR3 reads TGTGCCAGCAGCCCGGGACAGGGTTTAAACACTGAAGCTTTCTTT. This sequence encodes CASSPGQGLNTEAFF.

The genes are TRBV4-1 and TRBJ1-3, with 8 bases lining up with TRBD1. Unmatched junction bases numbered 10, after V lost 4 bases and J lost 2 bases. Germline lookup yields CDR1 MGHRA and CDR2 YSYEKL. This CDR3 has 17 residues. The CDR3 is CASSLSLKQGAGNTIYF. The CDR3 DNA sequence: TGCGCCAGCAGCCTGAGCCTAAAACAGGGGGCTGGAAACACCATATATTTT.

The chain has TRBV30 and TRBJ1-1; 10 positions match TRBD1. The CDR3 consists of 14 residues. The trim removed 3 bases at V and 9 bases at J, leaving 10 bases unmatched. Germline values: CDR1 GTSNPN, CDR2 SVGIG (reference sequence). CDR3 protein: CAWRGGQGLGKAFF. The DNA of the CDR3 is TGTGCCTGGAGGGGGGGACAGGGGCTTGGGAAAGCTTTCTTT. Together with reference TRBV30 and TRBJ1-1, the CDR3 gives the full variable domain: SQTIHQWPATLVQPVGSPLSLECTVEGTSNPNLYWYRQAAGRGLQLLFYSVGIGQISSEVPQNLSASRPQDRQFILSSKKLLLSDSGFYLCAWRGGQGLGKAFFGQGTRLTVV.

This rearrangement joins TRBV25-1 to TRBJ1-3, with 7 bases aligning to TRBD1. This CDR3 has 15 amino acids. Germline trimming cut 5 bases from V and 2 bases from J; bases unmatched to any gene: 6. From germline, CDR1 is MGHDK and CDR2 SYGVNS. The CDR3 bases are TGTGCCAGCAGTAACAGACAGGGTGCTGGAAACACCATATATTTT. Protein: CASSNRQGAGNTIYF.

The chain is built from TRBV18 and TRBJ1-5, with D perhaps matching TRBD1 (5 bases). The CDR3 has 14 amino acids. Between the trimmed V and J ends, which lost 4 bases and 5 bases, there was a span of 12 bases. The germline CDR1 and CDR2 sequences are KGHSH and LQKENI. The CDR3 DNA reads as TGTGCCAGCTCACTCACCGACAGTTATCAGCCCCAGCATTTT. Translated: CASSLTDSYQPQHF.

The chain links TRBV10-1 to TRBJ1-5; no clear D. CDR1 and CDR2 from the germline V gene are WNHNN and SYGVQD (reference sequence). The V end lost 6 bases, the J end lost 3 bases, and 18 bases lay between the germline ends. The CDR3 covers 16 residues. This CDR3 is CASRTPTAPYNQPQHF. DNA for the CDR3: TGCGCCAGCAGGACACCCACCGCACCTTACAATCAGCCCCAGCATTTT.